This TCR beta chain emerged from a study of CXCR3-negative and CXCR3-positive naive CD8 T cells. Study-wide points: Naive subsets had comparable surface CD5; TCR strength was inferred from TRB CDR3 properties. Compared with CXCR3-negative naive cells, CXCR3-positive naive cells showed more hydrophobic TRB CDR3s.

Investigators sorted each CD8+ T cell subset in triplicate, taking roughly 330,000 cells each time. The CDR3 spans 14 residues. Germline-derived CDR1 and CDR2 are SGHAT and FQNNGV. On this clonotype: Its specificity is unknown.

UMI-tagged TRB cDNA libraries were built via 5' RACE. For each CDR3 protein, TCRdb gives one entry from its re-call of the 5' RACE reads, without DNA. The record lists some 150,000 distinct CDR3 sequences, of which the ten most abundant hold roughly 0.28%. The TCR was taken from a human donor in good health. Some clones in this sample may be carry-over from other donors' samples. This chain uses TRBV11-2 with TRBJ2-7; the D gene TCRdb calls, TRBD1, cannot be checked with no DNA. The sample taken for sequencing was naive CXCR3+ CD8+ T cells from blood. The subset is: CD45RO-CCR7+CD27+CD95- naive CD8+ T cells expressing CXCR3 (TNR3+). The CDR3 sequence: CASSPTSQGYEQYF.